The 30 T cell receptor beta chains presented below share a single source sample, sequenced in a study of T cells in Graves' hyperthyroidism and ophthalmopathy. Using RNA transcripts as the source, TCR beta CDR3 regions were amplified. The TCR CDR3 first-round RT-PCR relied on the HTBI primer set. TCRdb re-called the multiplex PCR reads through MiXCR, storing one row per CDR3 protein. Among fewer than 250,000 distinct CDR3 sequences, about 17% were seen once, and the ten largest hold 28%. Sequenced material: blood. The origin of the receptors is a woman aged 18 to 35 with Graves' ophthalmopathy.

This clonotype occurred a few times. The rearrangement uses TRBV6-2 or TRBV6-3 and TRBJ2-7; tentative D call: TRBD2 (6 bases). The germline gives CDR1 MNHEY, CDR2 SVGEGT. This CDR3 has 14 amino acids. V lost 2 bases and J lost 3, with 11 bases in between. As DNA, the CDR3 is TGTGCCAGCAGTTACACCGTTAGCGGCTACGAGCAGTACTTC. Amino acids: CASSYTVSGYEQYF.

This clonotype came up many times. V is TRBV10-3 and J is TRBJ2-5; D might be TRBD2 (6 bases). The CDR3 has 13 residues. The germline V gene has CDR1 ENHRY and CDR2 SYGVKD. Deletions cut 6 bases from V and 3 bases from J, with 11 bases between. In nucleotides, the CDR3 is TGTGCCATCAGCGCGGGACTCGAAGAGACCCAGTACTTC. Encoded protein: CAISAGLEETQYF.

This clonotype was seen ten or more times. V usage is TRBV28 and J usage is TRBJ1-1; the D is unclear. The germline V and J ends were trimmed by 4 bases and 0 bases, with 15 bases remaining between them. Germline CDR1 and CDR2: MDHEN and SYDVKM. CDR3 length: 16 amino acids. DNA for the CDR3: TGTGCCAGCAGTTGGGGAGGAAAGAGATTGAACACTGAAGCTTTCTTT. Translation gives CASSWGGKRLNTEAFF.

This clonotype showed up many times. The chain combines TRBV6-1 with TRBJ1-1; no clear D. The CDR3 totals 15 residues. Germline values: CDR1 MNHNS, CDR2 SASEGT. V shed 5 bases and J shed 2 bases, with 15 bases lying between them. CDR3 residues: CASSSLPDGNTEAFF. The CDR3 DNA reads as TGTGCCAGCAGTTCACTCCCCGACGGAAACACTGAAGCTTTCTTT.

This clonotype appeared many times. V gene TRBV4-1 combines with J gene TRBJ1-5; D is unresolved. Germline V gives CDR1 MGHRA, CDR2 YSYEKL. This CDR3 contains 14 residues. Deletions cut 0 bases from V and 5 bases from J, with 8 bases between. CDR3 nucleotide sequence: TGCGCCAGCAGCCAAGATAGGGAAGATCAGCCCCAGCATTTT. This translates into CASSQDREDQPQHF.

The rearrangement joins TRBV5-6 to TRBJ1-6; 7 bases line up with TRBD1. This CDR3 is 14 amino acids long. Trimming removed 1 base from V and 9 bases from J; junction bases left unmatched: 4. Germline CDR1 reads SGHDT; CDR2 reads YYEEEE. The chain's CDR3 is CASSLSRGGSPLHF. CDR3 sequence (DNA): TGTGCCAGCAGCTTGAGCAGGGGGGGTTCACCCCTCCACTTT.

V and J are TRBV4-2 and TRBJ2-2; D may be TRBD2 (6 bases). Germline CDR1 LGHNA, CDR2 YNFKEQ. The CDR3 loop spans 19 amino acids. Trimming removed 5 bases at V and 7 bases at J, with 29 bases between. The CDR3 protein is CASSVRGTGLLAFDGELFF. In nucleotides, the CDR3 is TGTGCCAGCAGCGTAAGGGGCACGGGACTCCTGGCGTTTGACGGGGAGCTGTTTTTT.

This clonotype has ten or more counts. The rearrangement links TRBV7-9 to TRBJ2-6; D gene uncertain. Germline assignment: CDR1 SEHNR and CDR2 FQNEAQ (reference sequence). V shed 5 bases and J shed 4 bases, with 15 bases lying between them. This CDR3 has 16 amino acids. The CDR3 DNA is TGTGCCAGCAGCCCCCCTCGGGCTACCGGGGCCAACGTCCTGACTTTC. Translated: CASSPPRATGANVLTF.

This clonotype showed up many times. V gene TRBV5-5 combines with J gene TRBJ2-1; weak D call: TRBD2 (6 bases). The CDR3 sequence is 14 residues long. Germline V gives CDR1 SGHKS, CDR2 YYEKEE (reference sequence). Trimming took off 0 bases at V and 7 bases at J, with 11 bases between the two ends. The CDR3 here is CASSLGLARNEQFF. The CDR3 DNA is TGTGCCAGCAGCTTGGGGCTAGCGAGGAATGAGCAGTTCTTC.

In nucleotides, the CDR3 is TGTGCCAGTCGGACAGGGGGGTTTGGCTATGGCTACACCTTC. Its translation is CASRTGGFGYGYTF. This chain connects TRBV19 to TRBJ1-2; 10 bases fit TRBD1. Germline CDR1 reads LNHDA; CDR2 reads SQIVND (reference sequence). The CDR3 is 14 residues long. With 8 bases clipped from V and 4 bases from J, the junction kept 7 bases outside the gene matches.

CDR3 amino acids: CASSSYDRNYNEQFF. CDR3 sequence (DNA): TGCGCCAGCAGCTCCTACGACCGAAACTACAATGAGCAGTTCTTC. The rearrangement links TRBV5-1 to TRBJ2-1, with D unresolved. There are 15 residues in the CDR3. Trimming stripped 3 bases from V and 3 bases from J, with 13 bases between. Germline values: CDR1 SGHRS, CDR2 YFSETQ.

In this sample, this clonotype turned up many times. V is TRBV9 and J is TRBJ1-1; D not resolved. This CDR3 is 14 amino acids long. V dropped 1 base and J dropped 1 base, with 8 bases sitting between them. CDR1 is SGDLS, CDR2 YYNGEE, per germline. The CDR3 is CASSVQAQNTEAFF. Written as DNA, the CDR3 is TGTGCCAGCAGCGTACAGGCACAGAACACTGAAGCTTTCTTT.

This clonotype was observed a handful of times. This sequence joins TRBV9 and TRBJ1-6; a weak D match, TRBD1 (6 bases). V was pared by 0 bases and J by 7 bases, with 8 bases between. The CDR3 contains 14 residues. Germline V gives CDR1 SGDLS, CDR2 YYNGEE. CDR3 nucleotide sequence: TGTGCCAGCAGCGTAGAGGGGGGAAATTCACCCCTCCACTTT. Translating it yields CASSVEGGNSPLHF.

This clonotype has a single count. The chain uses TRBV28 and TRBJ2-7, with 8 bases that match TRBD2. Germline CDR1 reads MDHEN; CDR2 reads SYDVKM. Trimming at V came to 8 bases and at J to 7 bases, leaving 13 bases not matched to a gene. The CDR3 extends over 14 amino acids. The CDR3, as DNA: TGTGCCAGCGGGGGTCTGAGCGGGAGAGGGGAGCAGTACTTC. This codes for CASGGLSGRGEQYF.

This clonotype was seen at least ten times. The chain recombines TRBV11-2 with TRBJ1-1; unclear D gene. The germline V and J ends were trimmed by 5 bases and 0 bases, with 7 bases remaining between them. Germline V gene sequence: CDR1 SGHAT, CDR2 FQNNGV. The CDR3 totals 13 residues. CDR3 residues: CASSAHMNTEAFF. Written as DNA, the CDR3 is TGTGCCAGCAGCGCACACATGAACACTGAAGCTTTCTTT.

In this sample, this clonotype turned up a few times. The rearrangement uses TRBV9 and TRBJ1-2, with D uncertain. Germline lookup yields CDR1 SGDLS and CDR2 YYNGEE. Trimming cost V 0 bases and J 2 bases, with 11 bases left between them. This CDR3 is 15 amino acids long. CDR3 region: CASSVADGPNYGYTF. CDR3 nucleotides: TGTGCCAGCAGCGTAGCGGACGGACCAAACTATGGCTACACCTTC.

This clonotype was detected ten times or more. This rearrangement joins TRBV20-1 to TRBJ2-1; D gene unclear. This CDR3 is 15 amino acids long. Germline-derived CDR1 and CDR2 are DFQATT and SNEGSKA (reference sequence). Between the trimmed V and J ends, which lost 2 bases and 4 bases, there was a span of 15 bases. In DNA, the CDR3 is TGCAGTGCTAGATCTCCAGTGGGCCCGTACAATGAGCAGTTCTTC. Its protein product is CSARSPVGPYNEQFF.

The chain uses TRBV9 and TRBJ2-1; 10 bases map to TRBD2. The germline V gene has CDR1 SGDLS and CDR2 YYNGEE. The V segment lost 0 bases and the J segment 7 bases; nucleotides outside the gene matches: 10. This CDR3 spans 17 amino acids. CDR3 sequence: CASSVDSSAGGQNEQFF. CDR3 nucleotide sequence: TGTGCCAGCAGCGTAGACTCCTCAGCGGGGGGGCAGAATGAGCAGTTCTTC. Full variable domain (remainder filled in from reference TRBV9 and TRBJ2-1): DSGVTQTPKHLITATGQRVTLRCSPRSGDLSVYWYQQSLDQGLQFLIQYYNGEERAKGNILERFSAQQFPDLHSELNLSSLELGDSALYFCASSVDSSAGGQNEQFFGPGTRLTVL.

This clonotype came up many times. The rearrangement uses TRBV12-3 or TRBV12-4 and TRBJ2-7; D possibly corresponds to TRBD1 (6 bases). The CDR3 consists of 13 residues. The V end lost 5 bases, the J end lost 6 bases, and 14 bases lay between the germline ends. The CDR3 sequence is CASSPLTGIEQYF. The CDR3 DNA sequence: TGTGCCAGCAGTCCTTTGACAGGTATCGAGCAGTACTTC.

This clonotype has a count of ten or more. The genes are TRBV18 and TRBJ1-3; tentatively, D is TRBD1 (6 bases). The V gene's germline CDR1 is KGHSH and CDR2 LQKENI. The germline V and J ends were trimmed by 6 bases and 3 bases, with 15 bases remaining between them. CDR3 length: 15 amino acids. This CDR3 is CASSRGDTSGNTIYF. The DNA of the CDR3 is TGTGCCAGCTCCCGGGGGGACACGAGTGGAAACACCATATATTTT.

This clonotype was detected many times. This chain uses TRBV3-1 with TRBJ2-5; D is ambiguous. CDR1 and CDR2 (germline): LGHDT, YNNKEL (reference sequence). The CDR3 loop spans 14 amino acids. With 1 base removed from V and 5 bases from J, the gap between germline ends came to 11 bases. The CDR3 coding sequence is TGTGCCAGCAGCCAAGGGCAGGTGCGGGAGACCCAGTACTTC. Protein sequence: CASSQGQVRETQYF.

This clonotype showed up many times. This chain connects TRBV28 to TRBJ2-1, with TRBD2 as a possible D gene (6 bases). The CDR3 has 15 residues. Germline-derived CDR1 and CDR2 are MDHEN and SYDVKM. The V end was cut by 6 bases, the J end by 7 bases, with 19 bases between. The CDR3 DNA follows: TGTGCCAGCAGCGATCTCGGGGGAAAGTCGAATGAGCAGTTCTTC. Protein sequence: CASSDLGGKSNEQFF. The variable domain in full, with the rest retrieved from reference TRBV28 and TRBJ2-1, is DVKVTQSSRYLVKRTGEKVFLECVQDMDHENMFWYRQDPGLGLRLIYFSYDVKMKEKGDIPEGYSVSREKKERFSLILESASTNQTSMYLCASSDLGGKSNEQFFGPGTRLTVL.

This clonotype was seen many times. This chain uses TRBV11-1 with TRBJ2-7; TRBD2 aligns across 7 bases. From germline, CDR1 is SGHAT and CDR2 FQDESV (reference sequence). The CDR3 consists of 15 residues. The trim removed 3 bases at V and 1 base at J, leaving 6 bases unmatched. CDR3 coding DNA: TGTGCCAGCAGCTTGGGACTATCGATTTCCTACGAGCAGTACTTC. Its protein is CASSLGLSISYEQYF.

This clonotype appeared many times. V and J are TRBV30 and TRBJ2-3; D not certain. The CDR3 contains 12 residues. CDR1 and CDR2 from the germline V gene are GTSNPN and SVGIG (reference sequence). Between the trimmed V and J ends, which lost 2 bases and 5 bases, there was a span of 8 bases. This chain's CDR3 is CAWSQMLDTQYF. The CDR3 DNA is TGTGCCTGGAGTCAGATGTTAGATACGCAGTATTTT.

This clonotype was observed many times. V usage is TRBV11-2 and J usage is TRBJ1-6, with TRBD1 as a possible D gene (5 bases). V was cut by 3 bases and J by 5 bases, with 8 bases left in between. The CDR3 extends over 14 amino acids. CDR1 is SGHAT, CDR2 FQNNGV, per germline. The CDR3 reads CASSFQQDNSPLHF. In DNA, the CDR3 is TGTGCCAGCAGCTTCCAACAGGATAATTCACCCCTCCACTTT.

This clonotype occurred many times. In DNA, the CDR3 is TGTGCCACCAGCAGAGAGTGGGCAGGGGCCTACGAGCAGTACTTC. Its protein product is CATSREWAGAYEQYF. The rearrangement uses TRBV15 and TRBJ2-7; tentative D call: TRBD1 (6 bases). CDR1 and CDR2 (germline): LNHNV, YYDKDF (reference sequence). This CDR3 is 15 amino acids long. V was trimmed by 0 bases and J by 2 bases, leaving 11 bases between them.

This clonotype was seen many times. The chain has TRBV7-9 and TRBJ2-7; 7 bases align to TRBD1. V dropped 8 bases and J dropped 0; count of bases not matched to a gene: 4. The CDR3 is 13 residues long. The germline V gene encodes CDR1 SEHNR and CDR2 FQNEAQ (reference sequence). The CDR3 nucleotides are TGTGCCAGCCTCCGGGACAGCTCCTACGAGCAGTACTTC. This codes for CASLRDSSYEQYF.

This clonotype has a count of ten or more. The chain couples TRBV11-2 to TRBJ2-3; TRBD2 aligns across 9 bases. CDR1 is SGHAT and CDR2 is FQNNGV in the germline V gene. There are 14 residues in the CDR3. Germline trimming cut 5 bases from V and 4 bases from J; bases unmatched to any gene: 4. The CDR3 bases are TGTGCCAGCAGCCGCGGGGGGGGTGCAGATACGCAGTATTTT. As protein: CASSRGGGADTQYF.

The CDR3 DNA follows: TGTGCCAGCAGTGTGGCGGGAGGCCTTCTTATGACCCAGTACTTC. Protein sequence: CASSVAGGLLMTQYF. The chain employs TRBV2 and TRBJ2-5; TRBD2 agrees at 8 bases. The CDR3 loop spans 15 amino acids. Germline assignment: CDR1 SNHLY and CDR2 FYNNEI. Trimming removed 4 bases from V and 7 bases from J; junction bases left unmatched: 11.

Points on this clonotype: A clone one base away is much larger, so this may be a read error. The final CDR3 position lacks the conserved phenylalanine or tryptophan, pointing to a likely read error. J is TRBJ2-1 and V is TRBV27; D not certain. CDR3 length equals 14 residues. The V end lost 6 bases, the J end lost 2 bases, and 11 bases lay between the germline ends. Germline-derived CDR1 and CDR2 are MNHEY and SMNVEV (reference sequence). CDR3 in DNA: TGTGCCAGCAGACCATCCGGGCCCTACAATGAGCAGTTCCTC. Its protein product is CASRPSGPYNEQFL.